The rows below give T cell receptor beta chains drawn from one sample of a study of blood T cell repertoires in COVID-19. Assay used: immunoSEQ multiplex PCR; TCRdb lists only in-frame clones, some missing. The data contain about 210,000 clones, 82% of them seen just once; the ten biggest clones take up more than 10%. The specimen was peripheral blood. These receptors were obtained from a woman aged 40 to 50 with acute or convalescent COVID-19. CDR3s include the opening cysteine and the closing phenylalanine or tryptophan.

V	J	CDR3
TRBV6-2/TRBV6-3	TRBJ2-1	CASSAGTTYYNEQFF
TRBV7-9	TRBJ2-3	CASSLGQVQTDTQYF
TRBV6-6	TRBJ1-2	CASSYGPGDGYTF
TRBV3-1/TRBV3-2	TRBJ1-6	CASSRRQYNSPLHF
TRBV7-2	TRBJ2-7	CASSLVVTRSSYEQYF
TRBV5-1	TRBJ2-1	CASSLEFFRGNEQFF
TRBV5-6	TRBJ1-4	CASSDRTGGGIEEKLFF
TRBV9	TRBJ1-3	CASSAGWGDRRAGNTIYF
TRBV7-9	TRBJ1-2	CASSLSTTGDYGYTF
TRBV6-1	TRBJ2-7	CASSLGGIYEQYF
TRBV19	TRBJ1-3	CASSEGADSGNTIYF
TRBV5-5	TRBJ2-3	CASSVTGQESSDTQYF
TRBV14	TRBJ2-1	CASSQGQPLRSEQFF
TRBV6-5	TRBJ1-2	CASSQLTGGVGGYTF
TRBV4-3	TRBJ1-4	CASSQELGGPRIQLFF
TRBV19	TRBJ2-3	CASSIRVSDTQYF
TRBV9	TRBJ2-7	CASSVGQGAAYEQYF
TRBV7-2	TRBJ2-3	CASSLEGGFADTQYF
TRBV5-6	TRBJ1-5	CASSPGWRANQPQHF
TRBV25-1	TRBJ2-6	CASSSNRQGPRANVLTF
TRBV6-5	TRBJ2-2	CASTSTGQVAGELFF
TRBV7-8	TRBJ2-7	CASSLALTGAEQYF
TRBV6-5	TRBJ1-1	CASSYGGGAGTEAFF
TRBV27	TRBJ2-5	CASSLQGAETQYF
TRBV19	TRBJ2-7	CASSNRLASFQQYF
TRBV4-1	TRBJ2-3	CASSQDRTSGTDTQYF
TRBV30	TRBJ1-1	CAWGGQGPNTEAFF
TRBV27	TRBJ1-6	CASRNDGSGGKNSPLHF
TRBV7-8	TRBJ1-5	CASSAGTGNQPQHF
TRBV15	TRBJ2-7	CATSRDIEQYF
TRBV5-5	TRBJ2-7	CASSFSSGTTSYEQYF
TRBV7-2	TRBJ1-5	CASSLGGQGHQPQHF
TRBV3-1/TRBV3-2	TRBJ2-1	CASTSGGRGRLNEQFF
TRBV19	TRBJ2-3	CASSVPSGGSDTQYF
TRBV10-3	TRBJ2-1	CAISESPGWQEQFF
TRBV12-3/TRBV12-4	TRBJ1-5	CASREGNQPQHF
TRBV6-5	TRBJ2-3	CASRPRQGVRDTQYF
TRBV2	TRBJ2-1	CASSKTGPTYNEQFF
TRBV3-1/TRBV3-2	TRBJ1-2	CASSQQGYGYTF
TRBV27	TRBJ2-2	CASSFLGLAGAPGGELFF
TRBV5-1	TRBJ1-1	CASSPFGDVEAFF
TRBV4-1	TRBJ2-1	CASSQDFGQNEQFF
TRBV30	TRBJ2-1	CAWRVLAGGQSSYNEQFF
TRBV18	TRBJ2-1	CASSPGLANNEQFF
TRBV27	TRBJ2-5	CASSLPAPDSRQETQYF
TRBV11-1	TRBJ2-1	CASSPGLAGGSGFF